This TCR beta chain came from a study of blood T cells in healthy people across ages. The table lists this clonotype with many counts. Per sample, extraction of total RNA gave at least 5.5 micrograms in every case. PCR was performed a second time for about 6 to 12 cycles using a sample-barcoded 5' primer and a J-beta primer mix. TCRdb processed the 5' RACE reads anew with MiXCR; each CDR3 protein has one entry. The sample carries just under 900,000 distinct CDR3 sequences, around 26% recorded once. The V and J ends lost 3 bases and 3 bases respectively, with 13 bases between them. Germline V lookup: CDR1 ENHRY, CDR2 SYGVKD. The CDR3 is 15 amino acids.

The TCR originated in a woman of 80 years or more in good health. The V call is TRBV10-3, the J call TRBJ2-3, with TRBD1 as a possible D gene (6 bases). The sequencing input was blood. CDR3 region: CAISEQGRGTDTQYF. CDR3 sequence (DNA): TGTGCCATCAGTGAACAGGGTCGAGGTACAGATACGCAGTATTTT.